The 28 T cell receptor beta chains given below trace back to one sample, sequenced in a study of shared clonotypes between healthy human individuals. The data were produced by immunoSEQ multiplex PCR, yet TCRdb's version contains in-frame clones alone and is incomplete. This sample has some 2.1 million clones; roughly 94% occur once, and the top ten carry around 0.13%. Sequencing was done on a sample of naive CD4+ T cells sorted from blood. Described subset: CD45RA+ positively selected. The source is a man aged 18 to 29 in good health.

On this clone: The same CDR3 also results from other DNA sequences found in this sample. The chain has TRBV30 and TRBJ2-2, with 7 bases that match TRBD1. After removal of 1 base from V and 5 bases from J, the junction contained 4 bases not matched to a gene. This CDR3 has 14 residues. Germline V gene data show CDR1 as GTSNPN and CDR2 as SVGIG (reference sequence). The CDR3 spells CAWSGQGGTGELFF. The DNA for the CDR3 is TGTGCCTGGAGTGGACAGGGTGGGACCGGGGAGCTGTTTTTT.

V gene TRBV5-4 combines with J gene TRBJ2-1; 13 bases are a match to TRBD2. Germline trimming cut 6 bases from V and 5 bases from J; bases unmatched to any gene: 8. This CDR3 contains 16 residues. In germline, CDR1 is SGHNT, CDR2 YYREEE (reference sequence). The CDR3 coding sequence is TGTGCCAGCACCGCGCGGGGGACTAGCGGGGACAATGAGCAGTTCTTC. The encoded protein is CASTARGTSGDNEQFF. Supplemented by reference TRBV5-4 and TRBJ2-1, the full variable domain reads ETGVTQSPTHLIKTRGQQVTLRCSSQSGHNTVSWYQQALGQGPQFIFQYYREEENGRGNFPPRFSGLQFPNYSSELNVNALELDDSALYLCASTARGTSGDNEQFFGPGTRLTVL.

The chain couples TRBV12-2 to TRBJ2-5; TRBD2, the D gene given by the table, was not confirmed from the DNA. TRBV12-2 is noted as a pseudogene. This CDR3 has 17 residues. This CDR3 reads CASRLAWAGGPEETQYF. The CDR3 DNA follows: TGTGCAAGTCGCTTAGCTTGGGCGGGGGGGCCGGAGGAGACCCAGTACTTC.

This rearrangement joins TRBV6-6 to TRBJ2-7; D might be TRBD2 (5 bases). CDR1 and CDR2 (germline): MNHNY, SVGAGI (reference sequence). The V and J ends lost 2 bases and 4 bases respectively, with 15 bases between them. The CDR3 is made up of 15 amino acids. This chain's CDR3 is CASSYEGLKPYEQYF. CDR3 DNA: TGTGCCAGCAGTTACGAGGGATTGAAACCGTACGAGCAGTACTTC.

The J gene is TRBJ2-7, the V gene TRBV18; a possible D gene is TRBD1 (5 bases). Between the trimmed V and J ends, which lost 3 bases and 2 bases, there was a span of 11 bases. This CDR3 contains 14 residues. CDR1 and CDR2 from the germline V gene are KGHSH and LQKENI. CDR3 bases: TGTGCCAGCTCACCCCGACAGTCGACCTACGAGCAGTACTTC. It specifies CASSPRQSTYEQYF.

The gene calls are TRBV6-5 and TRBJ2-3; no clear D gene. V was clipped by 0 bases and J by 0 bases, with 7 bases between them. The germline V gene has CDR1 MNHEY and CDR2 SVGAGI. The CDR3 has 15 residues. CDR3 protein: CASSYSLFSTDTQYF. The CDR3 DNA reads as TGTGCCAGCAGTTACTCTCTATTTAGCACAGATACGCAGTATTTT.

The chain employs TRBV5-1 and TRBJ2-6; 7 bases map to TRBD1. Losses at the gene ends were 4 bases for V and 0 bases for J; bases not matched to a gene: 13. The CDR3 loop spans 19 amino acids. The germline gives CDR1 SGHRS, CDR2 YFSETQ. The CDR3 DNA is TGCGCCAGCAGCGTATCCTCCGGGACAGCCTACTCTGGGGCCAACGTCCTGACTTTC. Translating it yields CASSVSSGTAYSGANVLTF.

This clone was counted once. V is TRBV7-9 and J is TRBJ1-2; D gene ambiguous. The CDR3 covers 13 residues. With 1 base removed from V and 14 bases from J, the gap between germline ends came to 17 bases. Germline V lookup: CDR1 SEHNR, CDR2 FQNEAQ (reference sequence). The CDR3 region has the DNA TGTGCCAGCAGCTTAGGACCAGGCGCTGTTATAACCTTC. Translating it yields CASSLGPGAVITF. Full variable domain (rest looked up from reference TRBV7-9 and TRBJ1-2): DTGVSQNPRHKITKRGQNVTFRCDPISEHNRLYWYRQTLGQGPEFLTYFQNEAQLEKSRLLSDRFSAERPKGSFSTLEIQRTEQGDSAMYLCASSLGPGAVITFGSGTRLTVV.

The DNA of the CDR3 is TGCGCCAGCAGCCAAGTACTAGCGGGAAACGAGCAGTACTTC. Its translation: CASSQVLAGNEQYF. The genes are TRBV4-3 and TRBJ2-7, with 10 bases lining up with TRBD2. J gave up 5 bases and V 1 base, and 2 bases lay outside the gene matches. CDR3 length: 14 residues. Per the germline V gene, CDR1 is LGHNA and CDR2 is YSLEER.

This chain uses TRBV9 with TRBJ2-1, with TRBD2 identical over 14 bases. V lost 3 bases to trimming and J lost 12 bases; unmatched junction nucleotides: 8. Germline CDR1 SGDLS, CDR2 YYNGEE. This CDR3 is 15 amino acids long. CDR3 amino acids: CASSAAGLAGERQFF. CDR3 nucleotide sequence: TGTGCCAGCAGCGCCGCGGGACTAGCGGGGGAACGGCAGTTCTTC.

The V gene is TRBV6-1, the J gene TRBJ2-3, with no clear D. The ends were cut back, 4 bases at V and 6 bases at J, with 8 bases in the middle. This CDR3 comprises 12 residues. Looked up from germline, CDR1 is MNHNS and CDR2 is SASEGT. CDR3 sequence: CASSATTDTQYF. The DNA of the CDR3 is TGTGCCAGCAGTGCCACGACCGATACGCAGTATTTT.

V gene TRBV28 combines with J gene TRBJ2-7, with 8 bases that match TRBD2. The CDR3 covers 15 residues. Germline CDR1 MDHEN, CDR2 SYDVKM. With 6 bases clipped from V and 2 bases from J, the junction kept 9 bases outside the gene matches. DNA for the CDR3: TGTGCCAGCAGCGGTAAGCGGGAGTTCACCTACGAGCAGTACTTC. This encodes CASSGKREFTYEQYF.

The chain has TRBV5-8 and TRBJ2-1; D might be TRBD2 (7 bases). V was clipped by 4 bases and J by 1 base, with 18 bases between them. CDR1 is SGHTS and CDR2 is YDEGEE in the germline V gene. This CDR3 comprises 17 residues. The CDR3 here is CASSAGIAGASYNEQFF. Written as DNA, the CDR3 is TGTGCCAGCAGCGCCGGCATTGCGGGGGCTTCCTACAATGAGCAGTTCTTC.

This chain uses TRBV5-1 with TRBJ2-5, with TRBD1 identical over 8 bases. This CDR3 contains 15 residues. Germline CDR1 is SGHRS and CDR2 is YFSETQ. Trimming removed 4 bases from V and 8 bases from J; junction bases left unmatched: 13. The CDR3 spells CASSMEGQGAQTQYF. CDR3 DNA: TGCGCCAGCAGCATGGAAGGACAGGGTGCACAAACCCAGTACTTC. The entire variable domain, with the rest obtained from reference TRBV5-1 and TRBJ2-5, is as follows: KAGVTQTPRYLIKTRGQQVTLSCSPISGHRSVSWYQQTPGQGLQFLFEYFSETQRNKGNFPGRFSGRQFSNSRSEMNVSTLELGDSALYLCASSMEGQGAQTQYFGPGTRLLVL.

A remark on this clone: Other DNA sequences in the sample encode the same CDR3. V is TRBV19 and J is TRBJ1-5, with D hard to call. This CDR3 spans 14 amino acids. The V gene lost 3 bases and the J gene lost 5 bases, with 11 bases spanning the gap. Germline V gene sequence: CDR1 LNHDA, CDR2 SQIVND (reference sequence). The CDR3 is CASSIRGGDQPQHF. CDR3 bases: TGTGCCAGTAGTATTCGGGGAGGTGATCAGCCCCAGCATTTT.

The CDR3 sequence: CASSYYASGRGGHEQYF. In DNA, the CDR3 is TGTGCCAGCAGTTACTATGCTAGCGGGAGAGGCGGCCACGAGCAGTACTTC. This chain connects TRBV6-7 to TRBJ2-7; 10 bases agree with TRBD2. TRBV6-7 qualifies as an ORF whose function is uncertain. The CDR3 is made up of 17 amino acids. Trimming removed 1 base from V and 5 bases from J; junction bases left unmatched: 11.

This rearrangement joins TRBV5-5 to TRBJ2-3; D tentatively fits TRBD1 or TRBD2 (5 bases each). CDR1 SGHKS and CDR2 YYEKEE come from the germline V gene (reference sequence). V was shortened by 6 bases and J by 0 bases, with 11 bases between the two germline ends. This CDR3 has 14 amino acids. The CDR3 loop reads CASTPGASTDTQYF. CDR3 coding DNA: TGTGCCAGCACCCCCGGGGCTAGCACAGATACGCAGTATTTT.

The chain carries TRBV6-5 and TRBJ1-2; D is perhaps TRBD1 (6 bases). V gave up 5 bases and J gave up 2 bases, with 15 bases separating them. Germline-derived CDR1 and CDR2 are MNHEY and SVGAGI. The CDR3 runs to 15 residues. This CDR3 is CASSGGTGLNYGYTF. CDR3 coding DNA: TGTGCCAGCAGTGGGGGAACAGGGCTAAACTATGGCTACACCTTC.

J is TRBJ2-1 and V is TRBV9, with 11 bases matching TRBD2. Germline V gene sequence: CDR1 SGDLS, CDR2 YYNGEE. The CDR3 has 16 amino acids. V was pared by 4 bases and J by 4 bases, with 7 bases of the junction left unmatched. CDR3 nucleotide sequence: TGTGCCAGCAGCAGGAGTCTAGCGGGGGGTTACAATGAGCAGTTCTTC. The encoded protein is CASSRSLAGGYNEQFF.

The chain joins TRBV15 to TRBJ1-5; 8 bases line up with TRBD1. This CDR3 has 17 residues. Germline loops: CDR1 LNHNV, CDR2 YYDKDF (reference sequence). The trim removed 0 bases at V and 3 bases at J, leaving 7 bases unmatched. CDR3 bases: TGTGCCACCAGCAGAGATACGGCACAGGGGGTCAATCAGCCCCAGCATTTT. Amino acids: CATSRDTAQGVNQPQHF.

The chain couples TRBV7-2 to TRBJ2-5, with 8 positions matching TRBD1. The CDR3 runs 16 residues. Germline V gene lookup returns CDR1 SGHTA and CDR2 FQGNSA. V lost 2 bases to trimming and J lost 5 bases; unmatched junction nucleotides: 10. This CDR3 is CASSLMGQGAWETQYF. CDR3 coding DNA: TGTGCCAGCAGCTTAATGGGGCAGGGGGCTTGGGAGACCCAGTACTTC.

The rearrangement joins TRBV30 to TRBJ2-2; a possible D gene is TRBD2 (6 bases). CDR3 length equals 13 residues. The ends were cut back, 0 bases at V and 6 bases at J, with 8 bases in the middle. Germline CDR1 is GTSNPN and CDR2 is SVGIG (reference sequence). CDR3 sequence reads: CAWSVRLAGELFF. The CDR3 region has the DNA TGTGCCTGGAGTGTACGACTAGCCGGGGAGCTGTTTTTT.

Notes on this clone: The sample contains more than one DNA sequence encoding this CDR3. The CDR3 DNA is TGCGCCAGCAGCTTGGAAACAGGGGCTAACTATGGCTACACCTTC. Protein: CASSLETGANYGYTF. The chain combines TRBV5-1 with TRBJ1-2; 7 bases are shared with TRBD1. CDR3 length equals 15 residues. J was trimmed by 0 bases and V by 0 bases; bases with no gene match: 2. Per the germline V gene, CDR1 is SGHRS and CDR2 is YFSETQ.

This chain connects TRBV25-1 to TRBJ1-1; D is possibly TRBD1 (6 bases). V shed 6 bases and J shed 5 bases, with 25 bases lying between them. Per the germline V gene, CDR1 is MGHDK and CDR2 is SYGVNS. This CDR3 comprises 17 residues. The CDR3 sequence: CASSRPPREGGATEAFF. In nucleotides, the CDR3 is TGTGCCAGCAGCCGACCCCCTAGGGAGGGGGGAGCAACTGAAGCTTTCTTT.

The chain couples TRBV25-1 to TRBJ2-2, with 10 bases matching TRBD2. The CDR3 length is 14 residues. CDR1 is MGHDK, CDR2 SYGVNS, per germline. V lost 6 bases to trimming and J lost 5 bases; unmatched junction nucleotides: 3. In DNA, the CDR3 is TGTGCCAGCAGGGCTAGCGGGAGTACCGGGGAGCTGTTTTTT. It translates to CASRASGSTGELFF. Together with reference TRBV25-1 and TRBJ2-2, the CDR3 gives the full variable domain: EADIYQTPRYLVIGTGKKITLECSQTMGHDKMYWYQQDPGMELHLIHYSYGVNSTEKGDLSSESTVSRIRTEHFPLTLESARPSHTSQYLCASRASGSTGELFFGEGSRLTVL.

The J gene is TRBJ2-1, the V gene TRBV7-9; a possible D gene is TRBD1 (5 bases). The V gene lost 3 bases and the J gene lost 0 bases, with 15 bases spanning the gap. The germline V gene has CDR1 SEHNR and CDR2 FQNEAQ (reference sequence). The CDR3 extends over 17 amino acids. The CDR3 DNA reads as TGTGCCAGCAGCTTGTATAACAGGCGTATCTCCTACAATGAGCAGTTCTTC. It codes for CASSLYNRRISYNEQFF. Using reference TRBV7-9 and TRBJ2-1 for the parts outside the CDR3, the full variable domain is DTGVSQNPRHKITKRGQNVTFRCDPISEHNRLYWYRQTLGQGPEFLTYFQNEAQLEKSRLLSDRFSAERPKGSFSTLEIQRTEQGDSAMYLCASSLYNRRISYNEQFFGPGTRLTVL.

The gene calls are TRBV6-5 and TRBJ1-4, with TRBD1 as a possible D gene (6 bases). V gave up 5 bases and J gave up 7 bases, with 14 bases separating them. The CDR3 covers 14 residues. Per germline, CDR1 MNHEY and CDR2 SVGAGI. The CDR3 sequence is CASSTVQGPEKLFF. The CDR3 DNA follows: TGTGCCAGCAGTACAGTACAGGGTCCTGAAAAACTGTTTTTT.

V gene TRBV5-1 combines with J gene TRBJ1-2, with 12 bases aligning to TRBD1. V shed 4 bases, J shed 8 bases, and the junction held 9 bases outside the gene matches. Looked up from germline, CDR1 is SGHRS and CDR2 is YFSETQ. The length of the CDR3 is 15 residues. The CDR3 bases are TGCGCCAGCAGCCTCCCGGGACAGGGGGCCTTAGGCTACACCTTC. Translating it yields CASSLPGQGALGYTF.